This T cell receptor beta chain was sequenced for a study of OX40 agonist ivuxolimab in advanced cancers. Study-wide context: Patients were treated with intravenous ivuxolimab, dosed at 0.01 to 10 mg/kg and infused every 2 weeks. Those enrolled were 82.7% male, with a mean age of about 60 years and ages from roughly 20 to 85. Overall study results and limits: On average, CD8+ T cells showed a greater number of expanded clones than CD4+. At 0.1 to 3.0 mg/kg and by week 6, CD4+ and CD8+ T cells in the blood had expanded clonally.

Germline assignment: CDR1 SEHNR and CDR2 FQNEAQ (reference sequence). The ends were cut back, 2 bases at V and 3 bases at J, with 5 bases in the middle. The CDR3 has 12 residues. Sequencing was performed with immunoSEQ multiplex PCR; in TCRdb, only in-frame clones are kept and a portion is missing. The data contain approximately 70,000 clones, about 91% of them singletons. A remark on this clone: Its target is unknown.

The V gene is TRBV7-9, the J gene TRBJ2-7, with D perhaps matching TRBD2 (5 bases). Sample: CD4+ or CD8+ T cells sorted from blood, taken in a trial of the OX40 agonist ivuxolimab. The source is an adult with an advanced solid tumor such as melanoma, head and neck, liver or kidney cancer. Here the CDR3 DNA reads TGTGCCAGCAGCTTAAGCGGCTACGAGCAGTACTTC. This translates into CASSLSGYEQYF.